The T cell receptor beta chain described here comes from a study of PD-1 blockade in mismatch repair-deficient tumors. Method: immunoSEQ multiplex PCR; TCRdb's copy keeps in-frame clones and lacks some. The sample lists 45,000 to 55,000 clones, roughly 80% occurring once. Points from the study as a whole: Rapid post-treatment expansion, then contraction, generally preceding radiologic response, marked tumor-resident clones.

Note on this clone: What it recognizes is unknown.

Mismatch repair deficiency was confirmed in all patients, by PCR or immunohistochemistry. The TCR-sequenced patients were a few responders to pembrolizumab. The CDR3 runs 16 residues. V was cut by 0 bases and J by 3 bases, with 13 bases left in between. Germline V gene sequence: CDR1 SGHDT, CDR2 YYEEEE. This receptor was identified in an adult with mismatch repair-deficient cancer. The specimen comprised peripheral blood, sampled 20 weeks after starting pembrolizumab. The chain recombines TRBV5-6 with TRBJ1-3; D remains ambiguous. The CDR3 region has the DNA TGTGCCAGCAGCTTGGCTAAGGGCCACCTTGGAAACACCATATATTTT. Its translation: CASSLAKGHLGNTIYF.